This TCR beta chain was retrieved from a study of cytomegalovirus exposure and HLA in healthy donors. Whole-study results and caveats: One variant, a missense change in DCLRE1C, was linked in a later analysis to TCR beta V- and J-gene trimming.

Regarding this clone: Its specificity is unknown.

The CDR3 runs 15 residues. The V end lost 3 bases, the J end lost 1 base, and 9 bases lay between the germline ends. Germline V gives CDR1 MGHRA, CDR2 YSYEKL. PCR primers comprised 60 Vbeta and 13 Jbeta primers. Clones were read by immunoSEQ multiplex PCR, and TCRdb kept only the in-frame ones, dropping some. The table includes about 190,000 clones, roughly 80% detected once. The TCR sequence derives from a man in his forties in good health and CMV-seropositive. The sample was PBMCs. The chain links TRBV4-1 to TRBJ2-2; perhaps TRBD1 as D (5 bases). The CDR3 spells CASSHYGQNTGELFF. The CDR3 DNA sequence: TGCGCCAGCAGCCACTACGGACAGAACACCGGGGAGCTGTTTTTT.